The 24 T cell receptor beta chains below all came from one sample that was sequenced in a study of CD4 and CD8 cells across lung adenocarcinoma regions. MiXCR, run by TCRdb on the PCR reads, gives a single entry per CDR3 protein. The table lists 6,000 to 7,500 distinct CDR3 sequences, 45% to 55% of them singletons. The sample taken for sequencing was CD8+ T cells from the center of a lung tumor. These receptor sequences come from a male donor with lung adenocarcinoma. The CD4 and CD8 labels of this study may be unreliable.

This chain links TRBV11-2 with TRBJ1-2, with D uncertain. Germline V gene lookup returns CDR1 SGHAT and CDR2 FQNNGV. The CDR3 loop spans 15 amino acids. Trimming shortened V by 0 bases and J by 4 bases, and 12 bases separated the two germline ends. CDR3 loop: CASSLETDGSYGYTF. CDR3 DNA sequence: TGTGCCAGCAGCTTAGAAACGGACGGCTCCTATGGCTACACCTTC. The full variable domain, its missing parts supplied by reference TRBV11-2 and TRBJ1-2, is EAGVAQSPRYKIIEKRQSVAFWCNPISGHATLYWYQQILGQGPKLLIQFQNNGVVDDSQLPKDRFSAERLKGVDSTLKIQPAKLEDSAVYLCASSLETDGSYGYTFGSGTRLTVV.

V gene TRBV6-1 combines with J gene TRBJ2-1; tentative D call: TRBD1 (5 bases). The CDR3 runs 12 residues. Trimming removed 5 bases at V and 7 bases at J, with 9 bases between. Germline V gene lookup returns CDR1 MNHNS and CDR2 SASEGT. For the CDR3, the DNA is TGTGCCAGCAGTCTCAGGGTTAATGAGCAGTTCTTC. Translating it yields CASSLRVNEQFF.

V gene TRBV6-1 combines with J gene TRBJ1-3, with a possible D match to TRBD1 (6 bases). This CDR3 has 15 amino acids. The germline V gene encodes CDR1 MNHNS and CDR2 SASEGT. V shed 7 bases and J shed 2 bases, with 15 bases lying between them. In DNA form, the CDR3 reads TGTGCCAGCACCGGCTTACAGGGAACTGGAAACACCATATATTTT. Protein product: CASTGLQGTGNTIYF.

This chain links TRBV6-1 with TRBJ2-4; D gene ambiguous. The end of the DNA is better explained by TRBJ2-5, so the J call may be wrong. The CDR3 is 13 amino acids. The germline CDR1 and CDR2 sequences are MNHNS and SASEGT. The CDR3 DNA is TGTGCCAGCACCTTACAGATCCAAGAGACCCAGTACTTC. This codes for CASTLQIQETQYF.

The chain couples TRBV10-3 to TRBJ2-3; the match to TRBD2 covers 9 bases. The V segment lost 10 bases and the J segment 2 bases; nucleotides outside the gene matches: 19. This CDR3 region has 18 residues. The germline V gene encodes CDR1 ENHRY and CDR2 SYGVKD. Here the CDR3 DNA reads TGTGCCACCCAACGTTGGGGTCGTAGCGGGAGTCTCACAGATACGCAGTATTTT. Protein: CATQRWGRSGSLTDTQYF.

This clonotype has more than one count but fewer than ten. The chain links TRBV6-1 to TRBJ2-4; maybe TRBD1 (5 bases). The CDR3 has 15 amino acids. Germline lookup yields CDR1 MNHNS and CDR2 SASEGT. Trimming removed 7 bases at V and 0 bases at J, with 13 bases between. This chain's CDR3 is CASTPWGLAKNIQYF. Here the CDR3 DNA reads TGTGCCAGCACCCCTTGGGGCCTAGCCAAAAACATTCAGTACTTC.

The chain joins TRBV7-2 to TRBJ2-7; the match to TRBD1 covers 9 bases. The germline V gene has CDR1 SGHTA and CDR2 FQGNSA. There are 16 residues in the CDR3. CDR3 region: CASSPGDRDPPTISTV. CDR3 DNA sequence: TGTGCCAGCAGCCCTGGGGACAGGGACCCTCCTACGATCAGCACTGTC.

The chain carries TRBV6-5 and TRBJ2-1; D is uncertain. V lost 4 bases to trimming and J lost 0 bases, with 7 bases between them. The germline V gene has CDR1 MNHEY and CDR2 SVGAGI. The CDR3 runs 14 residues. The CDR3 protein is CASSLKNSYNEQFF. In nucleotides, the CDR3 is TGTGCCAGCAGTTTAAAGAACTCCTACAATGAGCAGTTCTTC.

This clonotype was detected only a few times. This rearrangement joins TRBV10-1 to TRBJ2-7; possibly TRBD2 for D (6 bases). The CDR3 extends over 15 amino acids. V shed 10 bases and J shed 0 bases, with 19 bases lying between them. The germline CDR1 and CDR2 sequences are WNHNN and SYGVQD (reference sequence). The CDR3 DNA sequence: TGCGCCATTAGCTCATGGGGGAGGAGCTCCTACGAGCAGTACTTC. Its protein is CAISSWGRSSYEQYF.

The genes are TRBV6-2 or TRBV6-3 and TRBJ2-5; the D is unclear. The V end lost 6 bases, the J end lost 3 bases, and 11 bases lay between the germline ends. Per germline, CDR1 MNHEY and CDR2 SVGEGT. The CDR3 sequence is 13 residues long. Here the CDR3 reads CASSYHIKETQYF. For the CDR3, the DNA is TGTGCCAGCAGCTACCATATCAAAGAGACCCAGTACTTC.

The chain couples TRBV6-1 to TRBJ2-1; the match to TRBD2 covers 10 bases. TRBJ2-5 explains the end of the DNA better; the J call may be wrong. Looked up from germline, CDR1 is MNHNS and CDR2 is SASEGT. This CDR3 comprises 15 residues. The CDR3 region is CASRLSGRRAETQYF. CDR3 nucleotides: TGTGCCAGCAGGCTTAGCGGGAGGCGAGCGGAGACCCAGTACTTC.

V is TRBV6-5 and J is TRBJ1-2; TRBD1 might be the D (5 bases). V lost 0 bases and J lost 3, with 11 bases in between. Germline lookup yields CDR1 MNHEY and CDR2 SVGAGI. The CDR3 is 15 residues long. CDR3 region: CASSYSEGNYYGYTF. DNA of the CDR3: TGTGCCAGCAGTTACTCGGAGGGGAACTACTATGGCTACACCTTC.

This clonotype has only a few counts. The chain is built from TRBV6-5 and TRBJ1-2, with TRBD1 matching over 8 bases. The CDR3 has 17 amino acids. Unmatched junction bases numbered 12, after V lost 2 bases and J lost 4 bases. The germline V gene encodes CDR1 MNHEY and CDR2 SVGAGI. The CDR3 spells CASSYTWTGRKAYGYTF. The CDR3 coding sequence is TGTGCCAGCAGTTACACCTGGACAGGGAGGAAGGCCTATGGCTACACCTTC.

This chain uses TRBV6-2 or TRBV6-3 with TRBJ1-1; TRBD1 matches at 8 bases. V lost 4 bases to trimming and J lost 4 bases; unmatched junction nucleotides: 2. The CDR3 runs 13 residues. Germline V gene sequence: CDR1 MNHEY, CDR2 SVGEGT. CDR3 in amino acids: CASSWDRTTEAFF. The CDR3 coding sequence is TGTGCCAGCAGTTGGGACAGGACCACTGAAGCTTTCTTT.

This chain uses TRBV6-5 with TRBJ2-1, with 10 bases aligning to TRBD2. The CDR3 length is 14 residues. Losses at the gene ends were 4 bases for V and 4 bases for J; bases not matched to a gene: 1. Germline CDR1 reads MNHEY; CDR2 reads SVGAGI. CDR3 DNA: TGTGCCAGCAGTTCTAGCGGGAGTTACAATGAGCAGTTCTTC. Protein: CASSSSGSYNEQFF.

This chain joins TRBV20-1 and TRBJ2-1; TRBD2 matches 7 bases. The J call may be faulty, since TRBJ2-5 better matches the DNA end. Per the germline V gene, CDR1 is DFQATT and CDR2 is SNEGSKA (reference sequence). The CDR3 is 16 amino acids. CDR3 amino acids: CSARDLLADSRETQYF. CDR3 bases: TGCAGTGCTAGAGATCTCCTAGCGGATTCTCGGGAGACCCAGTACTTC.

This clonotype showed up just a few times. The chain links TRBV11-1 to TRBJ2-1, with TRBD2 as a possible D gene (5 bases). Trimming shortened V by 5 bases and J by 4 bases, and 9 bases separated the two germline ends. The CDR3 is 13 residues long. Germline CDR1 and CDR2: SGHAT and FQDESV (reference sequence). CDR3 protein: CASSPGEYNEQFF. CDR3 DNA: TGTGCCAGCAGCCCCGGGGAATACAATGAGCAGTTCTTC.

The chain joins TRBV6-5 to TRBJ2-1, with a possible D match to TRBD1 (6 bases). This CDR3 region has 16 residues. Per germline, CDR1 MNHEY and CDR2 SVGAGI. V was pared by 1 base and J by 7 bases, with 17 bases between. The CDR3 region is CASSYLPRGIGNEQFF. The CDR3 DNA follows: TGTGCCAGCAGTTACTTACCCAGGGGTATAGGTAATGAGCAGTTCTTC.

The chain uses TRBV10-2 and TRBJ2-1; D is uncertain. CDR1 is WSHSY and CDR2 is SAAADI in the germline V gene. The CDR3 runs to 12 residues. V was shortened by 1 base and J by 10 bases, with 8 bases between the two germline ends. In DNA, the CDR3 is TGCGCCAGCAGTGAGTATAGCCCCGAGCAGTTCTTC. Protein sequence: CASSEYSPEQFF.

DNA for the CDR3: TGTGCCAGCAGCCCGCCCGGGACAGGGTCAGATACGCAGTATTTT. Translation gives CASSPPGTGSDTQYF. The rearrangement joins TRBV9 to TRBJ2-3; 9 bases agree with TRBD1. The CDR3 is 15 amino acids. V was pared by 4 bases and J by 4 bases, with 7 bases of the junction left unmatched. Germline loops: CDR1 SGDLS, CDR2 YYNGEE. Drawing the rest from reference TRBV9 and TRBJ2-3, the complete variable domain is DSGVTQTPKHLITATGQRVTLRCSPRSGDLSVYWYQQSLDQGLQFLIQYYNGEERAKGNILERFSAQQFPDLHSELNLSSLELGDSALYFCASSPPGTGSDTQYFGPGTRLTVL.

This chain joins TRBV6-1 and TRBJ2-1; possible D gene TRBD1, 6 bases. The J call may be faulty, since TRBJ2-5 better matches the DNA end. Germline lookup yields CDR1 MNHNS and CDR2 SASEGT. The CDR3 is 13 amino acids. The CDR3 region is CASSRTGFEAQYF. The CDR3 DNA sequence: TGTGCCAGCAGCCGCACAGGGTTTGAGGCCCAGTACTTC.

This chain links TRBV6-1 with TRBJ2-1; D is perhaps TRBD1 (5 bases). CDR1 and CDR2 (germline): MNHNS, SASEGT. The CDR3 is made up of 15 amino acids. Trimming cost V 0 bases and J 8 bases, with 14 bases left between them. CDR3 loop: CASSEALGAGYEQFF. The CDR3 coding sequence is TGTGCCAGCAGTGAAGCGCTAGGGGCTGGATATGAGCAGTTCTTC.

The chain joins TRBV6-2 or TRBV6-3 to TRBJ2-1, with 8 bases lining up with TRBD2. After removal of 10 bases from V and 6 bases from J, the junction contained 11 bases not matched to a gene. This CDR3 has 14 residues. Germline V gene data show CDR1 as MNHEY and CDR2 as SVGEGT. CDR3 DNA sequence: TGTGCCAACAGCCCGGGGGGGGCAGGCAATGAGCAGTTCTTC. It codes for CANSPGGAGNEQFF.

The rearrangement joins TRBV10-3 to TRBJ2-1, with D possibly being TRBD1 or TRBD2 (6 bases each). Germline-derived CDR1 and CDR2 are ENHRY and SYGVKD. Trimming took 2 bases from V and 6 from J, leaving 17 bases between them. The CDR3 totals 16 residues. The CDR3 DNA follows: TGTGCCATCAGTGAGAGCGAATCTGAGGGGGGCAATGAGCAGTTCTTC. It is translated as CAISESESEGGNEQFF.